This T cell receptor (beta chain) was obtained from a study of shared clonotypes between healthy human individuals. The method was immunoSEQ multiplex PCR; TCRdb's version includes in-frame clones alone and lacks a portion of them. The sample consists of about 600,000 clones, about 96% of them appearing once. Germline CDR1 and CDR2: SGHRS and YFSETQ. V lost 5 bases, J lost 5 bases, and 7 bases stayed unmatched. This CDR3 comprises 13 residues. Donors, without exception, were Caucasian adults residing in Nashville, Tennessee. Specimen: naive CD4+ T cells sorted from blood. Subset denoted: CD45RA+ positively selected. This clonotype originated in a woman younger than 45 in good health. This chain links TRBV5-1 with TRBJ2-7; 7 bases line up with TRBD1. The CDR3 sequence: CASSIDRVDEQYF. DNA of the CDR3: TGCGCCAGCAGTATTGACAGGGTCGACGAGCAGTACTTC.